Following are 7 T cell receptor beta chains from one sample sequenced in a study of cytomegalovirus exposure and HLA in healthy donors. PCR amplification relied on 60 Vbeta primers (plus 13 Jbeta primers). Using immunoSEQ multiplex PCR, the repertoire was profiled, and TCRdb retains in-frame clones only, with some absent. This table has around 150,000 clones, about 75% appearing once. Material for sequencing was PBMCs. The receptors come from a female donor in good health and CMV-seronegative.

This sequence joins TRBV10-3 and TRBJ1-6, with 9 bases matching TRBD1. The germline gives CDR1 ENHRY, CDR2 SYGVKD. This CDR3 contains 15 residues. The V gene end was trimmed by 0 bases and the J gene end by 10 bases; junction bases not matched to a gene: 4. CDR3 DNA sequence: TGTGCCATCAGTGAGTCGACAGGGGGAGAATCACCCCTCCACTTT. Its translation: CAISESTGGESPLHF.

The CDR3 nucleotides read TGCGCCAGCGGGGGGGGGAGCACAGATACGCAGTATTTT. Its protein is CASGGGSTDTQYF. V is TRBV5-1 and J is TRBJ2-3; TRBD2 aligns across 7 bases. V gave up 7 bases and J gave up 0 bases; unmatched junction bases: 2. This CDR3 is built from 13 residues. The germline V gene has CDR1 SGHRS and CDR2 YFSETQ.

In its sample, this clone was seen a few times. This chain joins TRBV9 and TRBJ1-2; 7 nucleotides line up with TRBD1. Germline assignment: CDR1 SGDLS and CDR2 YYNGEE. CDR3 size: 15 residues. J gave up 4 bases and V 1 base, and 7 bases lay outside the gene matches. The CDR3 region is CASSVYRGPGYGYTF. The CDR3 DNA is TGTGCCAGCAGCGTATATAGGGGGCCTGGCTATGGCTACACCTTC.

The chain recombines TRBV6-4 with TRBJ2-1; 13 positions match TRBD2. CDR3 length equals 15 residues. The germline CDR1 and CDR2 sequences are MRHNA and SNTAGT. Trimming took 5 bases from V and 5 from J; bases not matched to a gene: 3. CDR3 sequence reads: CASSLLAGGHNEQFF. CDR3 coding DNA: TGTGCCAGCAGTTTACTAGCGGGGGGGCACAATGAGCAGTTCTTC.

This clone was seen only a few times. This chain uses TRBV6-1 with TRBJ1-2; a weak D match, TRBD1 (5 bases). Germline CDR1 reads MNHNS; CDR2 reads SASEGT. The V and J ends lost 6 bases and 1 base respectively, with 15 bases between them. This CDR3 has 15 amino acids. DNA for the CDR3: TGTGCCAGCAGAGGAGTACAGGAGAATAACTATGGCTACACCTTC. Translation: CASRGVQENNYGYTF.

The CDR3 DNA reads as TGTGCCAGTACCACGGTCAGGGGCGACTATGGCTACACCTTC. Protein product: CASTTVRGDYGYTF. The rearrangement links TRBV19 to TRBJ1-2, with D perhaps matching TRBD1 (6 bases). The CDR3 length is 14 residues. V was trimmed by 7 bases and J by 3 bases, leaving 15 bases between them. Germline CDR1 and CDR2: LNHDA and SQIVND (reference sequence).

This chain joins TRBV10-3 and TRBJ1-5; 7 nucleotides align to TRBD1. With V trimmed by 6 bases and J by 7 bases, 6 bases remained unmatched. CDR3 size: 13 residues. Germline CDR1 reads ENHRY; CDR2 reads SYGVKD. The CDR3 sequence is CAISFDRDQPQHF. DNA of the CDR3: TGTGCCATCAGCTTCGACAGGGACCAGCCCCAGCATTTT.